The 30 T cell receptor beta chains reported below all come from one sample, sequenced in a study of STAT5B mutations in CD4+ large granular lymphocyte leukemia. Generated by immunoSEQ multiplex PCR, the TCRdb table keeps only in-frame clones and is missing some. The sample lists 25,000 to 30,000 clones; about four fifths were seen once. The sequenced material came from CD4+ T cells from blood buffy coats. The receptor source for this set is a human donor in good health.

V and J are TRBV5-1 and TRBJ2-5, with 13 bases lining up with TRBD2. V lost 3 bases, J lost 4 bases, and 9 bases stayed unmatched. Germline CDR1 is SGHRS and CDR2 is YFSETQ. The CDR3 is 17 amino acids. CDR3 in DNA: TGCGCCAGCAGCTCGGGACTAGCGGGAAGCAGGTCAGAGACCCAGTACTTC. This sequence encodes CASSSGLAGSRSETQYF.

The gene calls are TRBV9 and TRBJ2-3, with 10 bases that match TRBD2. The J segment lost 3 bases and the V segment lost 4 bases, leaving 2 bases of the junction unmatched. This CDR3 region has 14 residues. Germline assignment: CDR1 SGDLS and CDR2 YYNGEE. The CDR3 DNA reads as TGTGCCAGCAGCACGGGACTAGCGACAGATACGCAGTATTTT. Translated: CASSTGLATDTQYF.

The J gene is TRBJ1-2, the V gene TRBV6-5, with D perhaps TRBD1 (5 bases). The CDR3 runs 14 residues. Trimming took 6 bases from V and 0 from J, leaving 11 bases between them. CDR1 is MNHEY and CDR2 is SVGAGI in the germline V gene. The CDR3 DNA reads as TGTGCCAGCAGGCGGGACCCTGCTAACTATGGCTACACCTTC. This codes for CASRRDPANYGYTF.

This chain joins TRBV7-8 and TRBJ1-1; no firm D call. V was pared by 2 bases and J by 1 base, with 8 bases between. CDR3 length: 14 residues. Germline-derived CDR1 and CDR2 are SGHVS and FQNEAQ. The CDR3 DNA is TGTGCCAGCAGCTTAAGGGCAGGGAACACTGAAGCTTTCTTT. Its protein product is CASSLRAGNTEAFF.

The V call is TRBV11-2, the J call TRBJ2-7; TRBD2 might be the D (5 bases). The CDR3 consists of 14 residues. V gave up 5 bases and J gave up 5 bases, with 16 bases separating them. Germline-derived CDR1 and CDR2 are SGHAT and FQNNGV. The DNA for the CDR3 is TGTGCCAGCAGCATCAGCGGCGGAGCCGACGAGCAGTACTTC. It translates to CASSISGGADEQYF.

The V and J genes are TRBV11-3 and TRBJ2-3; 9 nucleotides agree with TRBD2. V was clipped by 5 bases and J by 6 bases; unmatched bases: 15. The germline V gene encodes CDR1 SGHNT and CDR2 YENEEA. The CDR3 length is 17 residues. This CDR3 reads CASSKGRGGGASDTQYF. The DNA of the CDR3 is TGTGCCAGCAGCAAAGGGCGGGGCGGGGGGGCCTCCGATACGCAGTATTTT.

This chain joins TRBV6-6 and TRBJ2-7, with 8 bases that match TRBD1. V shed 3 bases and J 4 bases; nucleotides not matched to a gene: 5. Germline V gene data show CDR1 as MNHNY and CDR2 as SVGAGI (reference sequence). The CDR3 runs 14 residues. The CDR3 reads CASSYRRQGYEQYF. The CDR3 DNA reads as TGTGCCAGCAGTTATCGTCGACAGGGGTACGAGCAGTACTTC.

The chain has TRBV7-9 and TRBJ1-2; no definite D call. Trimming took 0 bases from V and 6 from J, leaving 14 bases between them. Looked up from germline, CDR1 is SEHNR and CDR2 is FQNEAQ (reference sequence). The CDR3 length is 15 residues. CDR3 in DNA: TGTGCCAGCAGCTTAGCGCTTATAGCTGGGAATGGCTACACCTTC. The encoded protein is CASSLALIAGNGYTF.

The sample holds a few counts of this clone. This chain links TRBV7-9 with TRBJ1-2; 9 bases align to TRBD1. CDR1 and CDR2 (germline): SEHNR, FQNEAQ (reference sequence). This CDR3 contains 14 residues. The trim removed 5 bases at V and 4 bases at J, leaving 5 bases unmatched. CDR3 in DNA: TGTGCCAGCAGCCCCGGGACAGGGCCCTATGGCTACACCTTC. The encoded protein is CASSPGTGPYGYTF.

The chain is built from TRBV7-3 and TRBJ2-3; D is perhaps TRBD1 or TRBD2 (6 bases each). Germline V gene sequence: CDR1 SGHTA, CDR2 FQGTGA. The CDR3 has 17 residues. V was clipped by 0 bases and J by 2 bases, with 15 bases between them. The chain's CDR3 is CASSLTSGGPSTDTQYF. In DNA, the CDR3 is TGTGCCAGCAGCTTAACGTCCGGGGGCCCATCCACAGATACGCAGTATTTT.

The chain combines TRBV5-1 with TRBJ2-2; 8 bases are a match to TRBD2. This CDR3 has 16 residues. Germline V lookup: CDR1 SGHRS, CDR2 YFSETQ. V was pared by 1 base and J by 6 bases, with 8 bases of the junction left unmatched. CDR3 sequence reads: CASSLILGGAAGELFF. The CDR3 DNA sequence: TGCGCCAGCAGCTTGATCCTCGGGGGGGCCGCCGGGGAGCTGTTTTTT.

The V gene is TRBV5-1, the J gene TRBJ2-7; TRBD1 matches at 8 bases. This CDR3 has 14 residues. V gave up 1 base and J gave up 2 bases; unmatched junction bases: 2. Per germline, CDR1 SGHRS and CDR2 YFSETQ. This CDR3 reads CASSLSGGPYEQYF. As DNA, the CDR3 is TGCGCCAGCAGCTTGTCAGGGGGCCCCTACGAGCAGTACTTC.

The chain has TRBV27 and TRBJ2-2, with 9 bases lining up with TRBD1. V lost 5 bases to trimming and J lost 2 bases; unmatched junction nucleotides: 9. CDR1 and CDR2 from the germline V gene are MNHEY and SMNVEV (reference sequence). The CDR3 is made up of 17 amino acids. The CDR3 DNA reads TGTGCCAGCAGTACCATGACAGGGGGGAACAACACCGGGGAGCTGTTTTTT. Translation gives CASSTMTGGNNTGELFF.

The rearrangement joins TRBV7-2 to TRBJ1-1; D remains unclear. CDR1 is SGHTA and CDR2 is FQGNSA in the germline V gene. With 1 base removed from V and 2 bases from J, the gap between germline ends came to 11 bases. The CDR3 consists of 15 residues. The CDR3 sequence is CASSLGRNLNTEAFF. CDR3 bases: TGTGCCAGCAGCTTAGGGCGAAATCTAAACACTGAAGCTTTCTTT.

This clone was seen more than once but under ten times. The chain joins TRBV10-1 to TRBJ2-3; TRBD2 agrees at 11 bases. Unmatched junction bases numbered 1, after V lost 5 bases and J lost 3 bases. Per the germline V gene, CDR1 is WNHNN and CDR2 is SYGVQD (reference sequence). The CDR3 contains 14 residues. The CDR3 nucleotides read TGCGCCAGCAGTCTAGCGGGGGGTACAGATACGCAGTATTTT. Its protein is CASSLAGGTDTQYF.

In DNA, the CDR3 is TGTGCCAGCAGTTACTCGAGGGGGCACTCCTACAATGAGCAGTTCTTC. Amino acid sequence: CASSYSRGHSYNEQFF. The chain has TRBV6-5 and TRBJ2-1, with 7 bases that match TRBD1. The CDR3 is 16 amino acids. V lost 0 bases, J lost 0 bases, and 2 bases stayed unmatched. The germline V gene has CDR1 MNHEY and CDR2 SVGAGI.

The rearrangement links TRBV19 to TRBJ1-1; no clear D. Trimming shortened V by 1 base and J by 2 bases, and 8 bases separated the two germline ends. The CDR3 spans 14 residues. From germline, CDR1 is LNHDA and CDR2 SQIVND (reference sequence). For the CDR3, the DNA is TGTGCCAGTAGTATAGTTGGGATAAACACTGAAGCTTTCTTT. Translated, it gives CASSIVGINTEAFF.

This clone was recorded a few times. The rearrangement joins TRBV18 to TRBJ1-1; D is unclear. The germline V gene has CDR1 KGHSH and CDR2 LQKENI. V was cut by 0 bases and J by 2 bases, with 7 bases left in between. CDR3 size: 14 residues. CDR3 bases: TGTGCCAGCTCACCACCGGGTCTCAACACTGAAGCTTTCTTT. Protein sequence: CASSPPGLNTEAFF.

The chain joins TRBV9 to TRBJ2-5; unclear D gene. Looked up from germline, CDR1 is SGDLS and CDR2 is YYNGEE. V shed 4 bases and J shed 4 bases, with 8 bases lying between them. This CDR3 comprises 12 residues. CDR3 in amino acids: CASSMHLETQYF. The CDR3 DNA is TGTGCCAGCAGCATGCATCTAGAGACCCAGTACTTC.

The chain recombines TRBV6-5 with TRBJ2-2; D is undetermined. Germline CDR1 is MNHEY and CDR2 is SVGAGI. V was clipped by 10 bases and J by 7 bases, with 19 bases between them. CDR3 length equals 14 residues. The CDR3 protein is CATSESGLDGELFF. The CDR3 region has the DNA TGTGCCACCTCCGAGTCCGGGTTGGACGGGGAGCTGTTTTTT.

The CDR3 protein is CASSPGGVSSYEQYF. The CDR3 region has the DNA TGTGCCAGCTCACCGGGCGGGGTCAGCTCCTACGAGCAGTACTTC. V is TRBV18 and J is TRBJ2-7; D is possibly TRBD2 (6 bases). In germline, CDR1 is KGHSH, CDR2 LQKENI. V dropped 3 bases and J dropped 0 bases, with 12 bases sitting between them. The CDR3 runs 15 residues. The full variable domain, completed using reference TRBV18 and TRBJ2-7, is NAGVMQNPRHLVRRRGQEARLRCSPMKGHSHVYWYRQLPEEGLKFMVYLQKENIIDESGMPKERFSAEFPKEGPSILRIQQVVRGDSAAYFCASSPGGVSSYEQYFGPGTRLTVT.

The count of this clone is one. V usage is TRBV27 and J usage is TRBJ2-4, with D hard to call. The CDR3 extends over 17 amino acids. V was cut by 3 bases and J by 0 bases, with 15 bases left in between. Germline CDR1 is MNHEY and CDR2 is SMNVEV (reference sequence). The CDR3: CASSLGRRPLAKNIQYF. CDR3 DNA sequence: TGTGCCAGCAGTTTGGGCAGGAGACCTTTAGCCAAAAACATTCAGTACTTC.

This sequence joins TRBV6-5 and TRBJ2-3; the D gene could be TRBD1 or TRBD2 (5 bases each). The CDR3 extends over 15 amino acids. V shed 2 bases and J shed 2 bases, with 11 bases lying between them. The germline V gene has CDR1 MNHEY and CDR2 SVGAGI. The CDR3 sequence: CASSYQVGVTDTQYF. CDR3 nucleotide sequence: TGTGCCAGCAGTTACCAAGTGGGGGTCACAGATACGCAGTATTTT.

J is TRBJ2-5 and V is TRBV4-2; the D call may be TRBD1 or TRBD2 (5 bases each). The CDR3 spans 14 residues. Germline CDR1 and CDR2: LGHNA and YNFKEQ. Trimming shortened V by 5 bases and J by 7 bases, and 17 bases separated the two germline ends. The CDR3 is CASSSGPEGVTQYF. The DNA for the CDR3 is TGTGCCAGCAGCTCGGGACCAGAAGGGGTGACCCAGTACTTC.

This clone was seen more than once but under ten times. The chain is built from TRBV6-5 and TRBJ1-4; D remains ambiguous. Germline CDR1 is MNHEY and CDR2 is SVGAGI. V was pared by 0 bases and J by 12 bases, with 11 bases between. This CDR3 has 13 residues. The chain's CDR3 is CASSYSYAAELFF. CDR3 DNA sequence: TGTGCCAGCAGTTACTCTTATGCCGCGGAACTGTTTTTT.

This clone was found once. The V call is TRBV28, the J call TRBJ2-7, with D unclear. The germline V and J ends were trimmed by 5 bases and 6 bases, with 20 bases remaining between them. Looked up from germline, CDR1 is MDHEN and CDR2 is SYDVKM. CDR3 length: 15 amino acids. Here the CDR3 DNA reads TGTGCCAGCAGTAACCCCGGGTCCGGCCATCTCGAGCAGTACGTC. This sequence encodes CASSNPGSGHLEQYV.

This sequence joins TRBV11-3 and TRBJ2-7, with D maybe TRBD2 (6 bases). The V end lost 2 bases, the J end lost 4 bases, and 18 bases lay between the germline ends. This CDR3 has 16 residues. Germline loops: CDR1 SGHNT, CDR2 YENEEA. The CDR3 DNA follows: TGTGCCAGCAGCTTATCGTTTAGGAGGGATTCATACGAGCAGTACTTC. It is translated as CASSLSFRRDSYEQYF.

This chain connects TRBV15 to TRBJ1-1, with D tentatively TRBD1 (6 bases). CDR1 is LNHNV and CDR2 is YYDKDF in the germline V gene (reference sequence). V was shortened by 5 bases and J by 0 bases, with 16 bases between the two germline ends. The CDR3 is made up of 16 amino acids. The chain's CDR3 is CATSLPWGGMNTEAFF. The CDR3 DNA reads TGTGCCACCAGCCTTCCTTGGGGGGGCATGAACACTGAAGCTTTCTTT.

The rearrangement uses TRBV6-5 and TRBJ2-5; the D is unclear. The V gene lost 2 bases and the J gene lost 1 base, with 11 bases spanning the gap. The CDR3 is 15 amino acids. Germline CDR1 MNHEY, CDR2 SVGAGI. The CDR3 DNA follows: TGTGCCAGCAGTTACAAGGCGAAATTCCAAGAGACCCAGTACTTC. Protein sequence: CASSYKAKFQETQYF.

This chain connects TRBV10-3 to TRBJ1-4; D is unresolved. Trimming pared 4 bases from V and 8 bases from J, leaving 5 bases between. CDR3 length: 11 amino acids. CDR1 is ENHRY, CDR2 SYGVKD, per germline. This CDR3 is CAISGGEKLFF. For the CDR3, the DNA is TGTGCCATCAGTGGCGGGGAAAAACTGTTTTTT.